A single sample is the source of the 20 T cell receptor beta chains below, sequenced in a study of shared clonotypes between healthy human individuals (TCRdb year 2020). Library generation was performed with the immunoSEQ multiplex PCR assay. In its TCRdb copy, this immuneACCESS table keeps in-frame sequences only and misses some clones. Where compared with another copy, unresolved V genes explain less than half of these, and the others have no known cause. This sample gives about 990,000 clones in total; around 82% of them show up just once. Of the sample, around 0.6% falls within the top ten clones. Sequencing was carried out using memory CD4+ T cells from PBMCs. The meaning of the sample's cell subset or site label: CD45RA-negative fraction. The origin of the receptors is a man aged 18 to 30 in good health. Some clones in this sample may be carry-over from other donors' samples.

This clone was detected ten times or more. This chain connects TRBV7-2 to TRBJ2-1, with 7 bases that match TRBD2. The CDR3 has 13 residues. Germline V lookup: CDR1 SGHTA, CDR2 FQGNSA. Losses at the gene ends were 0 bases for V and 9 bases for J; bases not matched to a gene: 2. CDR3 DNA: TGTGCCAGCAGCTTAGCGGGAGGGATTGAGCAGTTCTTC. Protein: CASSLAGGIEQFF.

The V and J genes are TRBV28 and TRBJ2-1; D may correspond to TRBD1 or TRBD2 (7 bases each). The CDR3 is 16 residues long. Germline loops: CDR1 MDHEN, CDR2 SYDVKM. V was trimmed by 7 bases and J by 4 bases, leaving 20 bases between them. The CDR3: CASTQGGASGYNEQFF. CDR3 bases: TGTGCCAGCACCCAGGGGGGCGCTAGCGGTTACAATGAGCAGTTCTTC.

The gene calls are TRBV9 and TRBJ2-7; 9 positions match TRBD1. Trimming removed 4 bases from V and 3 bases from J; junction bases left unmatched: 11. Looked up from germline, CDR1 is SGDLS and CDR2 is YYNGEE. This CDR3 is built from 16 residues. The chain's CDR3 is CASSPGGQGLGYEQYF. The DNA for the CDR3 is TGTGCCAGCAGCCCAGGGGGACAGGGCCTGGGCTACGAGCAGTACTTC.

To note about this clone: Other nucleotide sequences from this sample produce the same CDR3. The chain carries TRBV28 and TRBJ1-5; 9 bases match TRBD1. Germline V CDR1 and CDR2: MDHEN, SYDVKM. After removal of 1 base from V and 2 bases from J, the junction contained 3 bases not matched to a gene. This CDR3 has 16 amino acids. The DNA for the CDR3 is TGTGCCAGCAGTTTATTGACAGGGGGAGGCAATCAGCCCCAGCATTTT. Translating it yields CASSLLTGGGNQPQHF. Full variable domain (rest looked up from reference TRBV28 and TRBJ1-5): DVKVTQSSRYLVKRTGEKVFLECVQDMDHENMFWYRQDPGLGLRLIYFSYDVKMKEKGDIPEGYSVSREKKERFSLILESASTNQTSMYLCASSLLTGGGNQPQHFGDGTRLSIL.

This clone was counted between two and nine times. The chain couples TRBV6-5 to TRBJ2-3; D not resolved. In germline, CDR1 is MNHEY, CDR2 SVGAGI. Trimming stripped 4 bases from V and 1 base from J, with 15 bases between. There are 16 residues in the CDR3. For the CDR3, the DNA is TGTGCCAGCAGTTGGGGTACAAGATTGGGCACAGATACGCAGTATTTT. This codes for CASSWGTRLGTDTQYF.

This clone has more than one count but fewer than ten. The rearrangement links TRBV28 to TRBJ1-1; no reliable D call. The CDR3 has 13 amino acids. Germline V gene sequence: CDR1 MDHEN, CDR2 SYDVKM. Trimming removed 5 bases at V and 5 bases at J, with 12 bases between. The CDR3 sequence is CASSEAGKTEAFF. DNA of the CDR3: TGTGCCAGCAGTGAAGCAGGCAAAACTGAAGCTTTCTTT.

A remark on this clone: This same CDR3 is encoded by further DNA sequences in the sample. This chain joins TRBV2 and TRBJ1-2; D call uncertain. The V gene lost 4 bases and the J gene lost 4 bases, with 7 bases spanning the gap. The CDR3 contains 12 residues. Germline-derived CDR1 and CDR2 are SNHLY and FYNNEI. CDR3 residues: CASSGEGYGYTF. The DNA of the CDR3 is TGTGCCAGCAGTGGAGAAGGCTATGGCTACACCTTC.

The chain uses TRBV7-9 and TRBJ2-2; no firm D call. Per the germline V gene, CDR1 is SEHNR and CDR2 is FQNEAQ (reference sequence). This CDR3 comprises 14 residues. Trimming pared 1 base from V and 4 bases from J, leaving 7 bases between. The chain's CDR3 is CASSLDLVTGELFF. CDR3 DNA: TGTGCCAGCAGCTTAGACCTGGTCACCGGGGAGCTGTTTTTT.

This clone was recorded at least ten times. V gene TRBV4-1 combines with J gene TRBJ2-7, with 8 bases aligning to TRBD2. V shed 4 bases, J shed 2 bases, and the junction held 4 bases outside the gene matches. The germline V gene has CDR1 MGHRA and CDR2 YSYEKL. The CDR3 is made up of 14 amino acids. CDR3 in amino acids: CASSRTAGAYEQYF. For the CDR3, the DNA is TGCGCCAGCAGCCGGACAGCGGGAGCCTACGAGCAGTACTTC.

CDR3 nucleotide sequence: TGTGCCAGCAGAAGGGCCCTGGGGGAGGACAATGAGCAGTTCTTC. Amino acid sequence: CASRRALGEDNEQFF. The rearrangement joins TRBV4-2 to TRBJ2-1; D perhaps matches TRBD2 (6 bases). V was cut by 6 bases and J by 5 bases, with 17 bases left in between. CDR1 is LGHNA and CDR2 is YNFKEQ in the germline V gene. The CDR3 consists of 15 residues.

The chain is built from TRBV19 and TRBJ2-1; 9 bases map to TRBD1. The CDR3 sequence is 15 residues long. Germline trimming cut 5 bases from V and 6 bases from J; bases unmatched to any gene: 8. CDR1 and CDR2 from the germline V gene are LNHDA and SQIVND (reference sequence). The CDR3 DNA sequence: TGTGCCAGTAGTTTCCGGGACAGGGAGCCCAATGAGCAGTTCTTC. Translated, it gives CASSFRDREPNEQFF.

The rearrangement joins TRBV10-2 to TRBJ2-1, with D maybe TRBD2 (6 bases). This CDR3 has 15 residues. Germline lookup yields CDR1 WSHSY and CDR2 SAAADI. Between the trimmed V and J ends, which lost 4 bases and 0 bases, there was a span of 10 bases. The CDR3 loop is CASSAGEASYNEQFF. CDR3 nucleotides: TGCGCCAGCAGTGCGGGGGAGGCCTCCTACAATGAGCAGTTCTTC.

V is TRBV28 and J is TRBJ2-7; D is undetermined. The CDR3 is made up of 13 amino acids. Germline CDR1 reads MDHEN; CDR2 reads SYDVKM. The ends were cut back, 6 bases at V and 4 bases at J, with 13 bases in the middle. As DNA, the CDR3 is TGTGCCAGCAGAACATTTGGGCGGTACGAGCAGTACTTC. Its translation: CASRTFGRYEQYF.

This clone turned up a few times. Other DNA sequences in the sample encode the same CDR3. This chain joins TRBV19 and TRBJ2-6; D not certain. Trimming pared 5 bases from V and 0 bases from J, leaving 8 bases between. CDR1 is LNHDA, CDR2 SQIVND, per germline (reference sequence). The CDR3 runs 15 residues. The CDR3 coding sequence is TGTGCCAGTAGTTTGAGCTTCTCTGGGGCCAACGTCCTGACTTTC. It is translated as CASSLSFSGANVLTF. Full variable domain (outside the CDR3, taken from reference TRBV19 and TRBJ2-6): DGGITQSPKYLFRKEGQNVTLSCEQNLNHDAMYWYRQDPGQGLRLIYYSQIVNDFQKGDIAEGYSVSREKKESFPLTVTSAQKNPTAFYLCASSLSFSGANVLTFGAGSRLTVL.

The chain has TRBV28 and TRBJ2-4; no firm D call. Trimming took 8 bases from V and 3 from J, leaving 8 bases between them. The V gene's germline CDR1 is MDHEN and CDR2 SYDVKM. The CDR3 spans 12 residues. The CDR3 coding sequence is TGTGCCAGCTTGGGTAACAAAAACATTCAGTACTTC. Amino acid sequence: CASLGNKNIQYF.

The J gene is TRBJ2-1, the V gene TRBV27, with D possibly TRBD2 on 6 matching bases. The CDR3 covers 13 residues. The germline V gene encodes CDR1 MNHEY and CDR2 SMNVEV (reference sequence). V was trimmed by 5 bases and J by 6 bases, leaving 11 bases between them. The CDR3: CASSTRRGNEQFF. The CDR3, as DNA: TGTGCCAGCAGTACACGGAGGGGCAATGAGCAGTTCTTC.

This clone was detected ten times or more. V and J are TRBV2 and TRBJ2-5; 8 bases are a match to TRBD2. There are 14 residues in the CDR3. The V gene's germline CDR1 is SNHLY and CDR2 FYNNEI. V was pared by 10 bases and J by 5 bases, with 12 bases of the junction left unmatched. The CDR3 coding sequence is TGTGCCACCCGAGGACTAGCCCGGCGGGAGACCCAGTACTTC. Protein sequence: CATRGLARRETQYF.

V gene TRBV5-1 combines with J gene TRBJ2-2, with 10 positions matching TRBD2. Germline V gives CDR1 SGHRS, CDR2 YFSETQ. J lost 3 bases, V lost 4 bases, and 6 bases had no gene match. The CDR3 spans 16 residues. The CDR3 loop is CASSPALAGDTGELFF. The CDR3 DNA reads as TGCGCCAGCAGCCCGGCTCTAGCGGGAGACACCGGGGAGCTGTTTTTT.

The rearrangement joins TRBV6-5 to TRBJ1-4, with D perhaps TRBD1 (6 bases). The V end lost 2 bases, the J end lost 4 bases, and 11 bases lay between the germline ends. This CDR3 is 15 amino acids long. The germline CDR1 and CDR2 sequences are MNHEY and SVGAGI. The CDR3 sequence: CASSYLDRVNEKLFF. Written as DNA, the CDR3 is TGTGCCAGCAGTTACCTGGACAGAGTTAATGAAAAACTGTTTTTT.

For this clone: This may be a read error: a much more frequent sequence differs by one nucleotide. The sample contains more than one DNA sequence encoding this CDR3. The rearrangement uses TRBV5-1 and TRBJ2-5, with D unclear. Germline V gene data show CDR1 as SGHRS and CDR2 as YFSETQ. This CDR3 spans 11 amino acids. Trimming took off 4 bases at V and 2 bases at J, with 3 bases between the two ends. This CDR3 is CASSLQETQYF. CDR3 nucleotides: TGCGCCAGCAGCCTGCAAGAGACCCAGTACTTC.